The 10 T cell receptor beta chains given below trace back to one sample, sequenced in a study of identical twins' blood T cells. TCRdb re-analysed the 5' RACE reads in MiXCR, keeping a single row per CDR3 protein. The table has 350,000 to 400,000 distinct CDR3 sequences, about 28% seen once. The specimen sequenced was PBMCs. These receptors were taken from a woman between 18 and 50 years old in good health.

The chain employs TRBV29-1 and TRBJ2-1; D is ambiguous. Looked up from germline, CDR1 is SQVTM and CDR2 is ANQGSEA. The CDR3 consists of 10 residues. V lost 7 bases, J lost 5 bases, and 6 bases lay in between. CDR3 region: CSESDNEQFF. CDR3 bases: TGCAGCGAATCGGACAATGAGCAGTTCTTC.

This clonotype appeared many times. The rearrangement joins TRBV29-1 to TRBJ1-1; no firm D call. Trimming removed 7 bases from V and 7 bases from J, with 10 bases in between. This CDR3 has 10 residues. Germline CDR1 and CDR2: SQVTM and ANQGSEA. CDR3 region: CSAKDVEAFF. The CDR3 coding sequence is TGCAGCGCCAAGGACGTTGAAGCTTTCTTT.

This clonotype was observed many times. The CDR3 region has the DNA TGTGCCAGCAGCGGGACTAGCGGATCCTACAATGAGCAGTTCTTC. Translation gives CASSGTSGSYNEQFF. The J gene is TRBJ2-1, the V gene TRBV6-4; 11 bases are a match to TRBD2. This CDR3 is 15 amino acids long. V gave up 6 bases and J gave up 1 base; unmatched junction bases: 2. CDR1 is MRHNA, CDR2 SNTAGT, per germline.

The chain links TRBV6-5 to TRBJ2-1; 9 bases align to TRBD2. Trimming at V came to 7 bases and at J to 4 bases, leaving 8 bases not matched to a gene. CDR3 length: 15 amino acids. Germline CDR1 and CDR2: MNHEY and SVGAGI. CDR3 DNA: TGTGCCAGCAAAATGAGACTAGCGGAGTACAATGAGCAGTTCTTC. Protein product: CASKMRLAEYNEQFF.

This chain connects TRBV6-2 or TRBV6-3 to TRBJ1-2; 9 nucleotides match TRBD1. CDR1 MNHEY and CDR2 SVGEGT come from the germline V gene. The CDR3 totals 12 residues. Unmatched junction bases numbered 7, after V lost 6 bases and J lost 11 bases. The DNA of the CDR3 is TGTGCCAGCAGAACCGGGACAGGGAGATACACCTTC. It specifies CASRTGTGRYTF.

A few counts support this clonotype. The genes are TRBV12-3 or TRBV12-4 and TRBJ1-2; no definite D call. CDR3 length: 12 amino acids. V lost 7 bases, J lost 8 bases, and 14 bases lay in between. CDR3 in amino acids: CASTSGLEGYTF. The CDR3 bases are TGTGCCAGCACCTCCGGGCTGGAGGGCTACACCTTC.

The chain has TRBV19 and TRBJ2-1; D is unclear. CDR3 length: 11 residues. The V gene lost 3 bases and the J gene lost 10 bases, with 7 bases spanning the gap. Germline assignment: CDR1 LNHDA and CDR2 SQIVND (reference sequence). The CDR3 spells CASSIQREQFF. In nucleotides, the CDR3 is TGTGCCAGTAGTATCCAAAGGGAGCAGTTCTTC.

Notes on this clonotype: With a much larger clone just one base away, this may be a read error. This chain links TRBV5-6 with TRBJ1-1; 7 bases match TRBD1. The J segment lost 3 bases and the V segment lost 2 bases, leaving 4 bases of the junction unmatched. The germline V gene has CDR1 SGHDT and CDR2 YYEEEE. There are 14 residues in the CDR3. CDR3 residues: CASSFGTEDTEAFF. DNA for the CDR3: TGTGCCAGCAGCTTCGGGACAGAGGACACTGAAGCTTTCTTT.

Turning to this clonotype: A read error is likely, as this CDR3 ends without the conserved phenylalanine or tryptophan. This chain connects TRBV20-1 to TRBJ1-2; possibly TRBD1 for D (5 bases). The CDR3 spans 12 residues. The V gene's germline CDR1 is DFQATT and CDR2 SNEGSKA (reference sequence). V lost 3 bases to trimming and J lost 4 bases, with 9 bases between them. The CDR3 sequence is CSARRGVYGYTL. The CDR3, as DNA: TGCAGTGCTAGGAGGGGAGTCTATGGCTACACCTTG.

This clonotype was found many times. The rearrangement uses TRBV29-1 and TRBJ2-3, with D perhaps matching TRBD2 (5 bases). Germline V CDR1 and CDR2: SQVTM, ANQGSEA. Trimming shortened V by 0 bases and J by 3 bases, and 16 bases separated the two germline ends. The CDR3 consists of 16 residues. CDR3 amino acids: CSVEDPPGWITDTQYF. The CDR3, as DNA: TGCAGCGTTGAAGATCCCCCGGGGTGGATAACAGATACGCAGTATTTT.